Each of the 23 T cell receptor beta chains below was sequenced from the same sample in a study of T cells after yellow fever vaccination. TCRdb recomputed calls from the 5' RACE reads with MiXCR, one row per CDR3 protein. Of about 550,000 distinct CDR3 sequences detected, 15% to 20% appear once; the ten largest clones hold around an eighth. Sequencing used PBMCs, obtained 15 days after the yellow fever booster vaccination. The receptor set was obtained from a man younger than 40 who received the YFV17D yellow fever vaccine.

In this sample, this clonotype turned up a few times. CDR3: CASSPNEGATEAFF. Here the CDR3 DNA reads TGTGCCAGCTCACCCAACGAAGGGGCTACTGAAGCTTTCTTT. V usage is TRBV18 and J usage is TRBJ1-1; D might be TRBD1 (5 bases). Trimming shortened V by 3 bases and J by 5 bases, and 13 bases separated the two germline ends. The CDR3 sequence is 14 residues long. Germline CDR1 KGHSH, CDR2 LQKENI.

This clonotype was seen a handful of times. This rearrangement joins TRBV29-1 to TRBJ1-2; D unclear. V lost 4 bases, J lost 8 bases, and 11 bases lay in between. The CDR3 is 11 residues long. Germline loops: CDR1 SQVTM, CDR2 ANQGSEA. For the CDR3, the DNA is TGCAGCGTTGTTAGGGAAGCCGGCTACACCTTC. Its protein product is CSVVREAGYTF.

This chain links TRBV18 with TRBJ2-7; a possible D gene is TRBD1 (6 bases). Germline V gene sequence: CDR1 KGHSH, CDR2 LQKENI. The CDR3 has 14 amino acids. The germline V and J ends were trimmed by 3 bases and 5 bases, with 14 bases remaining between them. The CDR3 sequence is CASSPDRNRNEQYF. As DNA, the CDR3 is TGTGCCAGCTCACCTGACAGGAATCGCAACGAGCAGTACTTC.

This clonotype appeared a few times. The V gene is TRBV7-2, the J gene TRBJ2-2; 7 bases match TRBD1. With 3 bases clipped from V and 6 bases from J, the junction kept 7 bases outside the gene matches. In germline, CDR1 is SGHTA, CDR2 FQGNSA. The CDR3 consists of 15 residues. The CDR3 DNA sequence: TGTGCCAGCAGCTTGGAGCGCCAGGGGGCCGGGGAGCTGTTTTTT. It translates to CASSLERQGAGELFF.

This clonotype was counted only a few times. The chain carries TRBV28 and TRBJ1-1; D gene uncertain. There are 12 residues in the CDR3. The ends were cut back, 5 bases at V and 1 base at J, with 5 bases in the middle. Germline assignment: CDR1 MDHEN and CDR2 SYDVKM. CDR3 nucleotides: TGTGCCAGCAGTCCCCGGAACACTGAAGCTTTCTTT. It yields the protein CASSPRNTEAFF. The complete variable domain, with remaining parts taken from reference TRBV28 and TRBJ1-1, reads DVKVTQSSRYLVKRTGEKVFLECVQDMDHENMFWYRQDPGLGLRLIYFSYDVKMKEKGDIPEGYSVSREKKERFSLILESASTNQTSMYLCASSPRNTEAFFGQGTRLTVV.

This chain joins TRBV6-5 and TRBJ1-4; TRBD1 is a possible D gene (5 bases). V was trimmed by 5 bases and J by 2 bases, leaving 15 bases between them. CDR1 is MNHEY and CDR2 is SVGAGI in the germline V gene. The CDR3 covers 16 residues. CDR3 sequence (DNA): TGTGCCAGCAGTCATTCGGGGGTGATTACTAATGAAAAACTGTTTTTT. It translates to CASSHSGVITNEKLFF.

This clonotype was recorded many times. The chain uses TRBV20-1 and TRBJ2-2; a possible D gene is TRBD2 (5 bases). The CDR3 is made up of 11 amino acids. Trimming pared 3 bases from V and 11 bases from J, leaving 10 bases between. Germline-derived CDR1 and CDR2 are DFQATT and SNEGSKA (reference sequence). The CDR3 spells CSASSRGELFF. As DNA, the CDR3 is TGCAGTGCTAGTTCCCGGGGTGAGCTGTTTTTT.

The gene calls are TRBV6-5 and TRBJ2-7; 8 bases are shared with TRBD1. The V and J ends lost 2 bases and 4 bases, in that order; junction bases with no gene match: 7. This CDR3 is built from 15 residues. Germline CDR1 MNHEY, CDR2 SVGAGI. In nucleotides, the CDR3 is TGTGCCAGCAGTTACCCCGGACAGGGAGGATACGAGCAGTACTTC. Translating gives CASSYPGQGGYEQYF.

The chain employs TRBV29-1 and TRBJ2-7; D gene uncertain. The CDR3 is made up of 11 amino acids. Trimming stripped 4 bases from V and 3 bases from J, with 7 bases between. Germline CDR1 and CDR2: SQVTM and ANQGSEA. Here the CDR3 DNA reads TGCAGCGTTGTAAGTAGCTACGAGCAGTACTTC. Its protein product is CSVVSSYEQYF.

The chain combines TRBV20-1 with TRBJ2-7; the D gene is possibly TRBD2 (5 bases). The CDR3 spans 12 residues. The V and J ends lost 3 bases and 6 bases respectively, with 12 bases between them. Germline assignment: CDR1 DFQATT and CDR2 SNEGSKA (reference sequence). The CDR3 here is CSASGGLGEQYF. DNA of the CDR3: TGCAGTGCTAGCGGCGGGCTTGGCGAGCAGTACTTC.

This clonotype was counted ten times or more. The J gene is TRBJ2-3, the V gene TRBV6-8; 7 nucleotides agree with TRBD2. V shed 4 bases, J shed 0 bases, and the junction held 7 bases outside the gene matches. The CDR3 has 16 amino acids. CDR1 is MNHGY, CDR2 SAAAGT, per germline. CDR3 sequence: CASSCRLAGSTDTQYF. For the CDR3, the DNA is TGTGCCAGCAGTTGTCGACTAGCAGGTAGCACAGATACGCAGTATTTT.

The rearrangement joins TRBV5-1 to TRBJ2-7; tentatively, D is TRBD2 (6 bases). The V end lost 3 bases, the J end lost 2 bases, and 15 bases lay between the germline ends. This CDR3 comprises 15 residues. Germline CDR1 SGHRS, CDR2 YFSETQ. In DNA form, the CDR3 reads TGCGCCAGCAGCTCAAGGGGACTCCCAACCTACGAGCAGTACTTC. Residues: CASSSRGLPTYEQYF. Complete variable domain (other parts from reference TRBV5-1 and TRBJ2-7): KAGVTQTPRYLIKTRGQQVTLSCSPISGHRSVSWYQQTPGQGLQFLFEYFSETQRNKGNFPGRFSGRQFSNSRSEMNVSTLELGDSALYLCASSSRGLPTYEQYFGPGTRLTVT.

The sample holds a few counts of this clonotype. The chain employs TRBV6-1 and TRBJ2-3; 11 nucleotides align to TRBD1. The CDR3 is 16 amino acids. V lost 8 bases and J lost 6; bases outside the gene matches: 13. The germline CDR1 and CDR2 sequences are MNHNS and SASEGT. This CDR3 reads CASARSRTGGWDTQYF. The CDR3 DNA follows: TGTGCCAGCGCTAGGTCCAGGACAGGGGGCTGGGATACGCAGTATTTT.

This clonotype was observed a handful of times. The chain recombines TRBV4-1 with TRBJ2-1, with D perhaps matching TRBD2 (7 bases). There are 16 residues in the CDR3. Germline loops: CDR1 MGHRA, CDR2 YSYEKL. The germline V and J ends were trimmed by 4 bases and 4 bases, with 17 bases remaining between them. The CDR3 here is CASSRSGTRTYNEQFF. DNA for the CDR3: TGCGCCAGCAGCCGCAGCGGGACAAGGACTTACAATGAGCAGTTCTTC.

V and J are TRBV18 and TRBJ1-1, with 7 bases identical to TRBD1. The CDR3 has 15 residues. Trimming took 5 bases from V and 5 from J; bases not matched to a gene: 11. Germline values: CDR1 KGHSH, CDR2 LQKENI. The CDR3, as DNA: TGTGCCAGCTCAACGGACAGGACAAGAATAACTGAAGCTTTCTTT. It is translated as CASSTDRTRITEAFF.

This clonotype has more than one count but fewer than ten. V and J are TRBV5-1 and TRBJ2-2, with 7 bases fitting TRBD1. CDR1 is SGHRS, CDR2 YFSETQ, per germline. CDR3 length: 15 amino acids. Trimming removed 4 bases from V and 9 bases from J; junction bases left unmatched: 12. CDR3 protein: CASSTTGTAARELFF. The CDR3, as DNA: TGCGCCAGCAGCACCACCGGGACAGCCGCACGGGAGCTGTTTTTT.

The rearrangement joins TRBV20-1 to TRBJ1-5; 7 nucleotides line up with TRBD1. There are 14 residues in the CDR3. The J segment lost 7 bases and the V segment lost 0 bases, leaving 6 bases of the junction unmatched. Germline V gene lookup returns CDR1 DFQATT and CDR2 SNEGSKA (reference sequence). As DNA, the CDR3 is TGCAGTGCTAGAGATCAGAACAGGGGACAGCCCCAGCATTTT. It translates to CSARDQNRGQPQHF.

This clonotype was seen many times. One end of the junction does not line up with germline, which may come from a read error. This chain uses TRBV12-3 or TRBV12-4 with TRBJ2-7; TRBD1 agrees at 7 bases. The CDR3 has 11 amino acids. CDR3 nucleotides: TGTGCCAGCAGTTCACCGGGACAGCGTGACTTC. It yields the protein CASSSPGQRDF.

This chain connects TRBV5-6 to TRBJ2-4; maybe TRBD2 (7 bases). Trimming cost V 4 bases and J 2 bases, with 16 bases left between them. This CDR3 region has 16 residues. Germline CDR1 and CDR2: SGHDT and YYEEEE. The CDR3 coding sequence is TGTGCCAGCAGCCCCTGGGGGGGCACAACCAAAAACATTCAGTACTTC. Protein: CASSPWGGTTKNIQYF.

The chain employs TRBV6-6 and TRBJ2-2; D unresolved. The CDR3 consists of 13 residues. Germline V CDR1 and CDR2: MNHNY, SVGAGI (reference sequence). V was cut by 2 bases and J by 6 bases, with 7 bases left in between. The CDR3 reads CASSYVLAGELFF. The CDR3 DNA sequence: TGTGCCAGCAGTTACGTGCTCGCCGGGGAGCTGTTTTTT.

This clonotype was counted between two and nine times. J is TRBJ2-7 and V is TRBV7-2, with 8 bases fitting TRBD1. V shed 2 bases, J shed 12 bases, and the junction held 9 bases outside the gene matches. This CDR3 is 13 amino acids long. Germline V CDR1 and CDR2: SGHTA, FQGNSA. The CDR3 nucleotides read TGTGCCAGCAGCTTATCCCGGACAGGGCAGTGGTACTTC. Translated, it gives CASSLSRTGQWYF.

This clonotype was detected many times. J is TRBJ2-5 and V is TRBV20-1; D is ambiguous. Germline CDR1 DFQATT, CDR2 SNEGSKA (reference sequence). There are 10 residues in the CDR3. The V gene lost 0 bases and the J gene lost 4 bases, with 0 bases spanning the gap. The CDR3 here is CSAREETQYF. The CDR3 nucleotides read TGCAGTGCTAGAGAAGAGACCCAGTACTTC.

CDR3 nucleotide sequence: TGTGCCAGCACACGGACAGAAGAGACCCAGTACTTC. It is translated as CASTRTEETQYF. J is TRBJ2-5 and V is TRBV7-9; D possibly corresponds to TRBD1 (6 bases). V lost 7 bases and J 3 bases, leaving 9 bases between the germline ends. The CDR3 loop spans 12 amino acids. Germline CDR1 SEHNR, CDR2 FQNEAQ (reference sequence).